The rows below give T cell receptor beta chains drawn from one sample of a study of blood T cell repertoires in COVID-19. Only in-frame clones appear in the TCRdb table, and some are missing; sequencing was by immunoSEQ multiplex PCR. Altogether roughly 260,000 clones are present, approximately 82% being singletons, with the ten largest covering about 5.3%. Sequenced input: peripheral blood. These receptors were taken from a woman of 80 years or more with active or convalescent COVID-19. Both conserved end residues are trimmed from each CDR3. Clone size is given for some rows only: seen once, a few or many times, or a class if the clone is expanded.

abundance	v_gene	j_gene	CDR3aa
.	TRBV28	TRBJ2-7	ASSLPGQTYEQY
.	TRBV20-1	TRBJ2-2	SASLAGGRLAGELF
.	TRBV18	TRBJ2-7	ASSPRTAGSEQY
once	TRBV29-1	TRBJ1-3	SVATGPGNTIY
.	TRBV7-2	TRBJ1-1	ASSLIPGNTEAF
once	TRBV19	TRBJ1-5	ASRQTGLGQPQH
.	TRBV28	TRBJ1-5	ASSRLDPLGDQPQH
once	TRBV6-5	TRBJ2-2	ASTSGVGNTGELF
.	TRBV6-6	TRBJ1-1	ASKGQGFTTEAF
once	TRBV18	TRBJ2-7	ASSPGQASNEQY
.	TRBV4-1	TRBJ2-2	ASSQDGQGGTGELF
few	TRBV28	TRBJ1-5	ASSLPGAGQPQH
.	TRBV29-1	TRBJ2-2	SVALGLAGGTGELF
.	TRBV3-1/TRBV3-2	TRBJ1-5	ASSTTGDRNQPQH
.	TRBV6-6	TRBJ1-5	ASSHRGQHNQPQH
.	TRBV9	TRBJ1-3	ASSVGGSSGNTIY
.	TRBV18	TRBJ1-2	ASSPGGSTNYGYT
.	TRBV28	TRBJ2-3	ASSLSSGNTDTQY
.	TRBV5-4	TRBJ2-2	ASSRQGADTGELF
.	TRBV5-4	TRBJ2-5	ASSLVPRDHFGETQY
few	TRBV30	TRBJ2-2	AWSLQRSGELF
.	TRBV5-6	TRBJ1-3	ASSLGQGWGNTIY